The 5 T cell receptor beta chains reported below all come from one sample, sequenced in a study of Ad26.COV2.S vaccination and SARS-CoV-2 variants. This sample's treatment: some 20 received Ad26.COV2.S at low or high dose, single or two shots; several received placebo; per-sample allocation not given. Sample collection was performed on day 63 after the first vaccine or placebo injection. Profiled with immunoSEQ multiplex PCR; TCRdb holds only in-frame clones, not every one. Of about 350,000 clones in the sample, approximately 86% were seen once. The sequenced sample was peripheral blood, obtained in a trial of Ad26.COV2.S vaccine versus placebo. All receptors come from a person between 18 and 65 years old who received the Ad26.COV2.S COVID-19 vaccine or a placebo.

This clone appeared a few times. This CDR3 is also generated by other DNA sequences in the sample. The rearrangement uses TRBV29-1 and TRBJ2-1; the match to TRBD1 covers 7 bases. V lost 3 bases to trimming and J lost 0 bases; unmatched junction nucleotides: 5. The CDR3 runs to 15 residues. Germline CDR1 reads SQVTM; CDR2 reads ANQGSEA. The CDR3 sequence is CSVEVWDSSYNEQFF. The CDR3 coding sequence is TGCAGCGTTGAGGTTTGGGACAGCTCCTACAATGAGCAGTTCTTC.

This clone has only a few counts. The rearrangement uses TRBV10-3 and TRBJ1-2; D is possibly TRBD1 (6 bases). Trimming cost V 2 bases and J 8 bases, with 9 bases left between them. The germline CDR1 and CDR2 sequences are ENHRY and SYGVKD. The CDR3 contains 12 residues. The chain's CDR3 is CAISEPGAGYTF. The CDR3 coding sequence is TGTGCCATCAGTGAGCCGGGGGCGGGCTACACCTTC.

The chain couples TRBV4-2 to TRBJ2-3, with 7 nucleotides matching TRBD2. The CDR3 runs to 15 residues. The germline gives CDR1 LGHNA, CDR2 YNFKEQ. V shed 1 base and J 1 base; nucleotides not matched to a gene: 2. CDR3 sequence: CASSQVAGGTDTQYF. The CDR3 nucleotides read TGTGCCAGCAGCCAAGTGGCGGGGGGCACAGATACGCAGTATTTT.

The chain is built from TRBV5-4 and TRBJ2-1; D gene ambiguous. Trimming left V 0 bases short and J 10 bases short, with 11 bases between. The CDR3 loop spans 13 amino acids. Germline-derived CDR1 and CDR2 are SGHNT and YYREEE (reference sequence). CDR3 sequence (DNA): TGTGCCAGCAGCTTGGGAGGCCCGCAAGAGCAGTTCTTC. Amino acid sequence: CASSLGGPQEQFF.

This rearrangement joins TRBV4-2 to TRBJ1-4, with D perhaps TRBD1 (5 bases). CDR1 LGHNA and CDR2 YNFKEQ come from the germline V gene. V was pared by 3 bases and J by 7 bases, with 18 bases between. The CDR3 extends over 16 amino acids. The CDR3 DNA reads TGTGCCAGCAGCCAGGGAGACAGTCCCGGGGGTGAAAAACTGTTTTTT. Its protein product is CASSQGDSPGGEKLFF.